This TCR beta chain was documented in a study of tissue T cells after allogeneic stem cell transplantation. Study-wide findings and caveats: Only a limited share of tissue TCRs appeared in blood or spleen.

TCRbeta CDR3 was sequenced at survey depth with template counts. Produced via immunoSEQ multiplex PCR; TCRdb's table is partial and in-frame only. The sample lists about 21,000 clones; roughly two thirds were seen once. This CDR3 has 15 residues. The ends lost 3 bases at V and 3 bases at J; junction bases unmatched: 6. From germline, CDR1 is NNHDY and CDR2 SYVADS. Concerning this clone: No antigen is known for it. Gene names follow the mouse nomenclature. The CDR3 end falls 1 residue outside the read, so it is completed with the germline J gene.

The TCR originated in a female BALB/c mouse in good health. The mouse strain carries the MHC haplotype H2-d. This chain connects TRBV13-3 to TRBJ1-3, with 7 bases matching TRBD1. Sequencing input: blood. This CDR3 reads CASSGFTGDGNTLYF. Partial CDR3 DNA: TGTGCCAGCAGTGGCTTCACAGGGGATGGAAATACGCTCTAT.